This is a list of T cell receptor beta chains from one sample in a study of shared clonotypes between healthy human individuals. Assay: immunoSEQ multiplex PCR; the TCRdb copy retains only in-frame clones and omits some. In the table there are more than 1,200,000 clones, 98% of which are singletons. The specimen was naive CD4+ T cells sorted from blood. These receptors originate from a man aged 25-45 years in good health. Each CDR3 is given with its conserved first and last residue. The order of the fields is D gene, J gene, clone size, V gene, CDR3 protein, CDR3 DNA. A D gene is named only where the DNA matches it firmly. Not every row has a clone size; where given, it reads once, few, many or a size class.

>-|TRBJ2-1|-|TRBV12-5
CASGPPGSYNEQFF
TGTGCTAGTGGTCCCCCGGGCTCCTACAATGAGCAGTTCTTC
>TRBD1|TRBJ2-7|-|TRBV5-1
CASRTGTGSYEQYF
TGCGCCAGCCGGACAGGGACAGGCTCCTACGAGCAGTACTTC
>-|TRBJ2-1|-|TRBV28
CASSSRRAGRSDEQFF
TGTGCCAGCAGTTCTCGGAGGGCCGGTCGTTCGGATGAGCAGTTCTTC
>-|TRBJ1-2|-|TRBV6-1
CASNLGGAVGYTF
TGTGCCAGCAACCTTGGTGGGGCGGTAGGCTACACCTTC
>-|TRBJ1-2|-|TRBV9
CASSVDGPAYGYTF
TGTGCCAGCAGCGTAGATGGGCCCGCCTATGGCTACACCTTC
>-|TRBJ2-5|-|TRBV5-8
CASRAGQRWGETQYF
TGTGCCAGCAGAGCGGGACAGAGGTGGGGGGAGACCCAGTACTTC
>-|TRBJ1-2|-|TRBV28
CASSALGQPDFYGYTF
TGTGCCAGCAGTGCCTTGGGACAACCCGATTTCTATGGCTACACCTTC
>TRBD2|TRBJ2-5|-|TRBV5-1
CASTPVAGGNQETQYF
TGCGCCAGCACTCCCGTAGCGGGAGGCAACCAAGAGACCCAGTACTTC
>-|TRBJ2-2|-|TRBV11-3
CASSSWTVNTGELFF
TGTGCCAGCAGCTCTTGGACTGTGAACACCGGGGAGCTGTTTTTT
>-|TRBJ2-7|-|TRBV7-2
CASSYLQGGYEQYF
TGTGCCAGCAGCTACCTTCAGGGGGGCTACGAGCAGTACTTC
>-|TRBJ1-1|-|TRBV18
CASSPQQGSIQSTEAFF
TGTGCCAGCTCACCACAGCAGGGCTCAATACAGAGCACTGAAGCTTTCTTT
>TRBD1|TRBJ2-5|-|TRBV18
CASSPLEDRGRETQYF
TGTGCCAGCTCACCACTAGAGGACAGGGGCCGAGAGACCCAGTACTTC
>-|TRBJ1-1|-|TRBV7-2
CASSRLGGTLNTEAFF
TGTGCCAGCAGCCGTCTAGGAGGTACCTTAAACACTGAAGCTTTCTTT
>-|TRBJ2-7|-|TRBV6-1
CASSEGQGLTYEQYF
TGTGCCAGCAGTGAAGGGCAGGGGCTTACCTACGAGCAGTACTTC
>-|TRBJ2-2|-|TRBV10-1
CASSESWAAGELFF
TGCGCCAGCAGTGAGTCGTGGGCCGCCGGGGAGCTGTTTTTT
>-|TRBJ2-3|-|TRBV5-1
CASGKSSTDTQYF
TGCGCCAGCGGGAAATCTAGCACAGATACGCAGTATTTT
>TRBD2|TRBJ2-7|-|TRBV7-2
CASSQLAGTAYEQYF
TGTGCCAGCAGCCAGCTAGCGGGAACGGCCTACGAGCAGTACTTC
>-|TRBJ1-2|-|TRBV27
CASRAGNYGYTF
TGTGCCAGCAGAGCAGGCAACTATGGCTACACCTTC
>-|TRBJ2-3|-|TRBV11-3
CASSLGVGIAPPDTQYF
TGTGCCAGCAGCTTAGGGGTAGGGATCGCCCCCCCAGATACGCAGTATTTT
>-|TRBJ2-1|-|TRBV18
CASSPLTGNNEQFF
TGTGCCAGCTCACCACTCACAGGTAACAATGAGCAGTTCTTC
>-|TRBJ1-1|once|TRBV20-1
CSDGHTEAFF
TGCAGCGACGGGCACACTGAAGCTTTCTTT
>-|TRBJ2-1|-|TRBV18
CASSLLRDPVGNEQFF
TGTGCCAGCTCACTCCTCCGGGACCCGGTGGGCAATGAGCAGTTCTTC
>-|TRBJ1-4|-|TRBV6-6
CASRPGSIEKLFF
TGTGCCAGCAGACCCGGTAGTATTGAAAAACTGTTTTTT
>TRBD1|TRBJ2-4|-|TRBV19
CASSVDRDKNIQYF
TGTGCCAGTAGTGTTGACAGGGACAAAAACATTCAGTACTTC
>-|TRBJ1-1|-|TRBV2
CASSKDGPGWAFF
TGTGCCAGCAGCAAAGACGGCCCGGGGTGGGCTTTCTTT
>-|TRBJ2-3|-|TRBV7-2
CASSLRGSTDTQYF
TGTGCCAGCAGCTTAAGAGGCAGCACAGATACGCAGTATTTT
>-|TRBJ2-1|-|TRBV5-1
CASSLAASNEQFF
TGCGCCAGCAGCTTGGCCGCTAGCAATGAGCAGTTCTTC
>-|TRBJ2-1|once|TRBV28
CASTPLKVARLIGYNEQFF
TGTGCCAGCACCCCCCTGAAGGTAGCTCGGCTTATCGGGTACAATGAGCAGTTCTTC
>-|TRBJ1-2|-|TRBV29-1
CSVAASGSYGYTF
TGCAGCGTTGCTGCATCCGGGAGCTATGGCTACACCTTC
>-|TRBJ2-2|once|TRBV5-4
CASSLGTYRTGELFF
TGTGCCAGCAGCTTGGGGACATACCGTACCGGGGAGCTGTTTTTT
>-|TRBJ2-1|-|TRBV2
CASSEVGNEQFF
TGTGCCAGCAGTGAAGTGGGGAATGAGCAGTTCTTC
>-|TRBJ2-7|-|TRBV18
CASSHPGSGTYEQYF
TGTGCCAGCTCACACCCGGGTAGCGGAACCTACGAGCAGTACTTC
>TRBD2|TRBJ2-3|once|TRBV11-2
CASSLLAGARTDTQYF
TGTGCCAGCAGCTTACTAGCGGGAGCGCGCACAGATACGCAGTATTTT
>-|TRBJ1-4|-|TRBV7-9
CASSLEERRAEKLFF
TGTGCCAGCAGCTTAGAGGAGCGACGGGCGGAAAAACTGTTTTTT
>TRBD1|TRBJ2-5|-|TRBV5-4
CASSPATGGRGETQYF
TGTGCCAGCAGCCCGGCTACAGGGGGAAGGGGGGAGACCCAGTACTTC
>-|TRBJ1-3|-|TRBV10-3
CAISAQGNTIYF
TGTGCCATCAGTGCCCAGGGAAACACCATATATTTT
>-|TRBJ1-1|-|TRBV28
CASSLGQPTGAFF
TGTGCCAGCAGTTTGGGACAACCTACCGGAGCTTTCTTT
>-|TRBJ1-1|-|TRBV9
CASSVGVMNTEAFF
TGTGCCAGCAGCGTAGGGGTCATGAACACTGAAGCTTTCTTT
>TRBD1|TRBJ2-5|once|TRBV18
CASSPLTSGGKETQYF
TGTGCCAGCTCACCCCTAACGTCAGGGGGTAAAGAGACCCAGTACTTC
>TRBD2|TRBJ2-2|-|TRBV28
CASKGLAPGELFF
TGTGCCAGCAAGGGACTAGCACCCGGGGAGCTGTTTTTT
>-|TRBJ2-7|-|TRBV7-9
CASSWGSEQYF
TGTGCCAGCAGCTGGGGGTCCGAGCAGTACTTC
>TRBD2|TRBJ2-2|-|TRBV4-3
CASSQETSGFPGELFF
TGCGCCAGCAGCCAAGAGACTAGCGGGTTTCCCGGGGAGCTGTTTTTT
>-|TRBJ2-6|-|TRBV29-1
CSVAPVAGPSGANVLTF
TGCAGCGTTGCTCCGGTGGCAGGGCCCTCTGGGGCCAACGTCCTGACTTTC